These 30 T cell receptor beta chains share one sample of origin, sequenced in a study of control samples from healthy donors and cancer patients (dated by TCRdb to between 2020 and 2021). Receptor libraries were prepared by the immunoSEQ multiplex PCR assay. TCRdb stores this immuneACCESS table with in-frame sequences only. Part of the clones is absent; in the studies checked, under half of the shortfall reflects unresolved V genes, and no reason is known for the rest. The sample data list over 100,000 clones, and 80% to 95% of these were observed just once. About 2.5% of the sample is taken by the ten largest. The sequenced sample consisted of blood. The receptor source for this set is a man between 40 and 49 years old in good health.

Regarding this clone: Other DNA sequences of this sample code for an identical CDR3. The chain uses TRBV5-4 and TRBJ1-1; D gene unclear. CDR1 SGHNT and CDR2 YYREEE come from the germline V gene (reference sequence). This CDR3 is 15 amino acids long. Trimming left V 1 base short and J 1 base short, with 11 bases between. CDR3 in DNA: TGTGCCAGCAGCTTGAGAGCTCAGAAGAACACTGAAGCTTTCTTT. Amino acids: CASSLRAQKNTEAFF.

This chain links TRBV19 with TRBJ1-2; 8 positions agree with TRBD1. Germline-derived CDR1 and CDR2 are LNHDA and SQIVND (reference sequence). CDR3 size: 14 residues. The J segment lost 8 bases and the V segment lost 6 bases, leaving 11 bases of the junction unmatched. CDR3 loop: CASSLQTGDYGYTF. The CDR3 DNA reads as TGTGCCAGTAGCCTACAGACAGGGGATTACGGCTACACCTTC.

This chain connects TRBV7-9 to TRBJ1-6; possible D gene TRBD1, 5 bases. This CDR3 is 14 amino acids long. Looked up from germline, CDR1 is SEHNR and CDR2 is FQNEAQ (reference sequence). The ends were cut back, 10 bases at V and 8 bases at J, with 18 bases in the middle. CDR3 residues: CAISQGFSDSPLHF. In nucleotides, the CDR3 is TGTGCCATAAGCCAGGGTTTTTCGGATTCACCCCTCCACTTT.

V is TRBV5-1 and J is TRBJ2-7; 7 bases fit TRBD1. The trim removed 1 base at V and 3 bases at J, leaving 4 bases unmatched. Germline CDR1 reads SGHRS; CDR2 reads YFSETQ. The CDR3 consists of 14 residues. CDR3 residues: CASSLSPGGYEQYF. For the CDR3, the DNA is TGCGCCAGCAGCTTGTCTCCAGGGGGCTACGAGCAGTACTTC.

The gene calls are TRBV24-1 and TRBJ2-1; D might be TRBD1 (5 bases). Germline V gives CDR1 KGHDR, CDR2 SFDVKD. Trimming removed 3 bases at V and 7 bases at J, with 9 bases between. CDR3 length: 13 amino acids. The CDR3 is CATSDIDRNEQFF. The CDR3 DNA reads TGTGCCACCAGTGATATCGACAGAAATGAGCAGTTCTTC.

The chain carries TRBV19 and TRBJ2-1; unclear D gene. V shed 3 bases and J shed 5 bases, with 5 bases lying between them. The CDR3 loop spans 12 amino acids. Germline values: CDR1 LNHDA, CDR2 SQIVND (reference sequence). The CDR3 DNA is TGTGCCAGTAGTATGAACCACAATGAGCAGTTCTTC. This sequence encodes CASSMNHNEQFF.

The rearrangement links TRBV6-2 or TRBV6-3 to TRBJ2-3; D might be TRBD2 (6 bases). The germline CDR1 and CDR2 sequences are MNHEY and SVGEGT. The ends were cut back, 5 bases at V and 0 bases at J, with 9 bases in the middle. The CDR3 spans 14 residues. In nucleotides, the CDR3 is TGTGCCAGCAGTCAGCGGGCTAGCACAGATACGCAGTATTTT. This sequence encodes CASSQRASTDTQYF.

The J gene is TRBJ2-7, the V gene TRBV19; weak D call: TRBD1 (6 bases). CDR1 is LNHDA and CDR2 is SQIVND in the germline V gene (reference sequence). V lost 7 bases and J lost 1, with 11 bases in between. This CDR3 has 13 residues. Written as DNA, the CDR3 is TGTGCCAGTATGGACAGCAATTCCTACGAGCAGTACTTC. It is translated as CASMDSNSYEQYF.

This clone was found once. The genes are TRBV11-2 and TRBJ2-1; D gene uncertain. Trimming stripped 5 bases from V and 5 bases from J, with 4 bases between. Germline assignment: CDR1 SGHAT and CDR2 FQNNGV. The CDR3 length is 11 residues. The DNA for the CDR3 is TGTGCCAGCAGCCAAAACAATGAGCAGTTCTTC. This gives the protein CASSQNNEQFF. Using reference TRBV11-2 and TRBJ2-1 for the parts outside the CDR3, the full variable domain is EAGVAQSPRYKIIEKRQSVAFWCNPISGHATLYWYQQILGQGPKLLIQFQNNGVVDDSQLPKDRFSAERLKGVDSTLKIQPAKLEDSAVYLCASSQNNEQFFGPGTRLTVL.

J is TRBJ1-2 and V is TRBV30; D is unresolved. The CDR3 covers 15 residues. Per the germline V gene, CDR1 is GTSNPN and CDR2 is SVGIG (reference sequence). V was trimmed by 0 bases and J by 3 bases, leaving 14 bases between them. The CDR3 is CAWSVPPASHYGYTF. CDR3 DNA: TGTGCCTGGAGTGTACCGCCGGCCAGCCACTATGGCTACACCTTC.

The rearrangement uses TRBV6-5 and TRBJ1-1; maybe TRBD1 (6 bases). V dropped 7 bases and J dropped 0 bases, with 9 bases sitting between them. This CDR3 spans 13 amino acids. The germline CDR1 and CDR2 sequences are MNHEY and SVGAGI. The CDR3 nucleotides read TGTGCCAGCACCAGGACAGTGAACACTGAAGCTTTCTTT. It encodes CASTRTVNTEAFF.

The V gene is TRBV28, the J gene TRBJ2-2, with a tentative D call TRBD2 (5 bases). The CDR3 length is 15 residues. The germline CDR1 and CDR2 sequences are MDHEN and SYDVKM. Trimming took off 6 bases at V and 0 bases at J, with 11 bases between the two ends. The CDR3 nucleotides read TGTGCCAGCAGCCCTCTGGAGGCGAACACCGGGGAGCTGTTTTTT. Translation: CASSPLEANTGELFF.

The V gene is TRBV11-3, the J gene TRBJ2-7, with TRBD1 matching 7 bases. Germline V CDR1 and CDR2: SGHNT, YENEEA. The CDR3 has 17 amino acids. V shed 1 base, J shed 1 base, and the junction held 10 bases outside the gene matches. This CDR3 is CASSLGSGMGQSYEQYF. The CDR3 bases are TGTGCCAGCAGCTTAGGTTCTGGGATGGGACAGTCCTACGAGCAGTACTTC.

This sequence joins TRBV7-2 and TRBJ2-7; 8 nucleotides line up with TRBD1. V shed 8 bases, J shed 3 bases, and the junction held 15 bases outside the gene matches. The germline V gene has CDR1 SGHTA and CDR2 FQGNSA. This CDR3 region has 16 residues. CDR3 coding DNA: TGTGCCAGCCGCCGGCGCACCGGACAGGGAGGCTACGAGCAGTACTTC. This gives the protein CASRRRTGQGGYEQYF.

The rearrangement uses TRBV3-1 (or the pseudogene TRBV3-2) and TRBJ1-6, with a tentative D call TRBD1 (6 bases). The CDR3 has 16 amino acids. Per the germline V gene, CDR1 is LGHDT and CDR2 is YNNKEL (reference sequence). V was cut by 4 bases and J by 7 bases, with 17 bases left in between. The CDR3 DNA sequence: TGTGCCAGCAGCCCCTCCTTAGGGGGTTGGAATTCACCCCTCCACTTT. This codes for CASSPSLGGWNSPLHF.

The gene calls are TRBV10-3 and TRBJ1-2; 8 bases align to TRBD1. V lost 3 bases and J lost 3; bases outside the gene matches: 6. There are 15 residues in the CDR3. The germline CDR1 and CDR2 sequences are ENHRY and SYGVKD. CDR3 amino acids: CAISDRGRIDYGYTF. The DNA for the CDR3 is TGTGCCATCAGTGACAGGGGGCGTATTGACTATGGCTACACCTTC.

The chain employs TRBV9 and TRBJ2-1, with 9 bases that match TRBD2. CDR1 and CDR2 (germline): SGDLS, YYNGEE. The ends lost 2 bases at V and 0 bases at J; junction bases unmatched: 3. This CDR3 comprises 16 residues. This CDR3 reads CASSVLAGSSYNEQFF. The DNA of the CDR3 is TGTGCCAGCAGCGTGCTAGCGGGGAGCTCCTACAATGAGCAGTTCTTC.

This chain uses TRBV2 with TRBJ2-4, with D tentatively TRBD2 (7 bases). Germline V lookup: CDR1 SNHLY, CDR2 FYNNEI. The CDR3 is 19 residues long. Deletions cut 7 bases from V and 7 bases from J, with 32 bases between. The CDR3 loop is CASTSPRSGDTLTGNIQYF. DNA for the CDR3: TGTGCCAGCACCTCCCCCCGGAGCGGGGACACTCTCACTGGGAACATTCAGTACTTC.

This chain uses TRBV5-1 with TRBJ2-3; no clear D. V was cut by 0 bases and J by 4 bases, with 0 bases left in between. The CDR3 is 11 amino acids. Germline CDR1 and CDR2: SGHRS and YFSETQ. CDR3 sequence: CASSLADTQYF. DNA of the CDR3: TGCGCCAGCAGCTTGGCAGATACGCAGTATTTT.

The rearrangement links TRBV5-1 to TRBJ1-4; D call uncertain. The CDR3 has 13 amino acids. Per the germline V gene, CDR1 is SGHRS and CDR2 is YFSETQ. V was pared by 4 bases and J by 8 bases, with 12 bases between. CDR3 loop: CASSTAVREKLFF. The DNA for the CDR3 is TGCGCCAGCAGCACGGCCGTCCGAGAAAAACTGTTTTTT.

J is TRBJ1-1 and V is TRBV5-8, with 7 bases fitting TRBD1. The length of the CDR3 is 15 residues. Germline CDR1 and CDR2: SGHTS and YDEGEE. V was clipped by 0 bases and J by 3 bases; unmatched bases: 5. The CDR3 DNA follows: TGTGCCAGCAGCTTGGTTGGCAGGGGGTACACTGAAGCTTTCTTT. Amino acid sequence: CASSLVGRGYTEAFF.

This chain connects TRBV19 to TRBJ1-4, with 8 positions matching TRBD1. Germline V gives CDR1 LNHDA, CDR2 SQIVND (reference sequence). The CDR3 contains 17 residues. Unmatched junction bases numbered 9, after V lost 6 bases and J lost 0 bases. The CDR3 loop is CASSLTGAASTNEKLFF. DNA for the CDR3: TGTGCCAGTAGCCTGACAGGGGCCGCTTCAACTAATGAAAAACTGTTTTTT.

The chain joins TRBV7-2 to TRBJ1-1, with TRBD1 matching over 7 bases. Germline V gives CDR1 SGHTA, CDR2 FQGNSA. There are 12 residues in the CDR3. J gave up 4 bases and V 6 bases, and 2 bases lay outside the gene matches. The DNA of the CDR3 is TGTGCCAGCAGGCCAGGGGGCACTGAAGCTTTCTTT. It is translated as CASRPGGTEAFF.

The chain employs TRBV4-1 and TRBJ2-3, with unresolved D. V was pared by 0 bases and J by 4 bases, with 17 bases between. Germline-derived CDR1 and CDR2 are MGHRA and YSYEKL. The CDR3 spans 17 residues. In DNA, the CDR3 is TGCGCCAGCAGCCAAGATGAGAGGAACAGTTCGCCAGATACGCAGTATTTT. As protein: CASSQDERNSSPDTQYF.

This clone was recorded a few times. The chain is built from TRBV10-1 and TRBJ1-5; D uncertain. V gave up 4 bases and J gave up 5 bases, with 15 bases separating them. The CDR3 consists of 15 residues. Germline V CDR1 and CDR2: WNHNN, SYGVQD (reference sequence). In DNA, the CDR3 is TGCGCCAGCAGTGGCGACGGAGGGTTTTATCAGCCCCAGCATTTT. Protein sequence: CASSGDGGFYQPQHF.

The V gene is TRBV27, the J gene TRBJ2-1; D unclear. V gave up 6 bases and J gave up 2 bases, with 2 bases separating them. Germline V lookup: CDR1 MNHEY, CDR2 SMNVEV (reference sequence). This CDR3 contains 11 residues. For the CDR3, the DNA is TGTGCCAGCAGCACCTACAATGAGCAGTTCTTC. Translated: CASSTYNEQFF.

This chain joins TRBV5-1 and TRBJ1-3, with D hard to call. Germline V lookup: CDR1 SGHRS, CDR2 YFSETQ. The CDR3 extends over 12 amino acids. The V gene lost 6 bases and the J gene lost 1 base, with 5 bases spanning the gap. The CDR3 loop is CASTESGNTIYF. The CDR3 DNA reads TGCGCCAGCACCGAGTCTGGAAACACCATATATTTT.

The J gene is TRBJ2-2, the V gene TRBV5-1; 8 bases align to TRBD2. The J segment lost 1 base and the V segment lost 6 bases, leaving 5 bases of the junction unmatched. CDR1 is SGHRS and CDR2 is YFSETQ in the germline V gene. The CDR3 has 15 amino acids. The CDR3 region is CASKSLAGNTGELFF. DNA for the CDR3: TGCGCCAGCAAGTCTCTAGCGGGGAACACCGGGGAGCTGTTTTTT.

The chain couples TRBV5-1 to TRBJ1-4, with 9 bases that match TRBD1. This CDR3 is 16 amino acids long. Germline CDR1 and CDR2: SGHRS and YFSETQ. V lost 7 bases and J lost 1; bases outside the gene matches: 8. Here the CDR3 reads CASRDRDSLTNEKLFF. The CDR3 coding sequence is TGCGCCAGCCGGGACAGGGATTCTCTAACTAATGAAAAACTGTTTTTT.

The chain carries TRBV9 and TRBJ1-5; TRBD1 matches at 7 bases. Trimming took 5 bases from V and 9 from J; bases not matched to a gene: 8. Per germline, CDR1 SGDLS and CDR2 YYNGEE. The CDR3 is made up of 13 amino acids. CDR3 bases: TGTGCCAGCAGTGACACAGGGGCCCGGCCCCAGCATTTT. Translation gives CASSDTGARPQHF.